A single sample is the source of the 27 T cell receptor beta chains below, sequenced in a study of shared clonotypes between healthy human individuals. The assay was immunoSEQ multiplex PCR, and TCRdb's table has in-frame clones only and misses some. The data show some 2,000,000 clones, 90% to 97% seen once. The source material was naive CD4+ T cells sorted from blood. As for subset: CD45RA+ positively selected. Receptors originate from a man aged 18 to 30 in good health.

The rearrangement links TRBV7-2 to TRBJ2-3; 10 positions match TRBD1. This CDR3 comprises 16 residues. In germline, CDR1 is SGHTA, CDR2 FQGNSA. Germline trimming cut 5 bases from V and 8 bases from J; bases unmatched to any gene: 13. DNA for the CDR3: TGTGCCAGCAGCCGAAGAGGACAGGGGGTATTTCGTACGCAGTATTTT. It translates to CASSRRGQGVFRTQYF. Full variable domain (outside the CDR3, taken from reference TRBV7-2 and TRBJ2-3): GAGVSQSPSNKVTEKGKDVELRCDPISGHTALYWYRQSLGQGLEFLIYFQGNSAPDKSGLPSDRFSAERTGGSVSTLTIQRTQQEDSAVYLCASSRRGQGVFRTQYFGPGTRLTVL.

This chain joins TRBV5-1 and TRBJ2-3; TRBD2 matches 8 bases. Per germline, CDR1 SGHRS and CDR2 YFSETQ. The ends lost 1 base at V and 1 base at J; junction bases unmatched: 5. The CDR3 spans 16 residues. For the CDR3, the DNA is TGCGCCAGCAGCTTGCGGGCGGGGGGCGGCACAGATACGCAGTATTTT. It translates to CASSLRAGGGTDTQYF. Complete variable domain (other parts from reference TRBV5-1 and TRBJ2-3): KAGVTQTPRYLIKTRGQQVTLSCSPISGHRSVSWYQQTPGQGLQFLFEYFSETQRNKGNFPGRFSGRQFSNSRSEMNVSTLELGDSALYLCASSLRAGGGTDTQYFGPGTRLTVL.

The DNA of the CDR3 is TGTGCCAGCTCACCACAGGCTGGCTGGACCGGGGAGCTGTTTTTT. This codes for CASSPQAGWTGELFF. The chain carries TRBV18 and TRBJ2-2; D ambiguous. Trimming removed 1 base from V and 5 bases from J, with 11 bases in between. In germline, CDR1 is KGHSH, CDR2 LQKENI. This CDR3 spans 15 amino acids.

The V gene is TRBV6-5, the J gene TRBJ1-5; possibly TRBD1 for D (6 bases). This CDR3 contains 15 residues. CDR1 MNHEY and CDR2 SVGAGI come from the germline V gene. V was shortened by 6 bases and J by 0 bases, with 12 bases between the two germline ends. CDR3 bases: TGTGCCAGCAGGCTGGGACAAAATAGCAATCAGCCCCAGCATTTT. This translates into CASRLGQNSNQPQHF.

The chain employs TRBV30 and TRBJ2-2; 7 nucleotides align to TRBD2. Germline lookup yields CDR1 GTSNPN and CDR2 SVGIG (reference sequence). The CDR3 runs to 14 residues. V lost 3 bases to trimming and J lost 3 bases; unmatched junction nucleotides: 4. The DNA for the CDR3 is TGTGCCTGGAGCAGGGAGGGGTACACCGGGGAGCTGTTTTTT. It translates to CAWSREGYTGELFF.

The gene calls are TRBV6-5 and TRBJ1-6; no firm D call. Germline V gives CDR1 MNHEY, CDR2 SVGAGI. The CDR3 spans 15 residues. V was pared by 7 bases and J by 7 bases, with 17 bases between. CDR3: CASNPEGLLNSPLHF. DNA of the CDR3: TGTGCCAGCAACCCCGAGGGATTATTAAATTCACCCCTCCACTTT.

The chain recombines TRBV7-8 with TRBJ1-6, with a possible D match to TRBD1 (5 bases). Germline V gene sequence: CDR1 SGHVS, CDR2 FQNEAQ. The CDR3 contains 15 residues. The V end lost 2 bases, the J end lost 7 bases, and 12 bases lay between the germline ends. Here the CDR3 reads CASSLYEQVNSPLHF. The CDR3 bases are TGTGCCAGCAGCTTATATGAACAGGTGAATTCACCCCTCCACTTT.

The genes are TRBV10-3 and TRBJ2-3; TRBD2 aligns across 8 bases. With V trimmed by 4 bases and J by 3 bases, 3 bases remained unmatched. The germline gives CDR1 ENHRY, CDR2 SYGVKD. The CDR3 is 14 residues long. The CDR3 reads CAISAASGTDTQYF. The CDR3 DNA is TGTGCCATCAGTGCGGCTAGCGGGACAGATACGCAGTATTTT.

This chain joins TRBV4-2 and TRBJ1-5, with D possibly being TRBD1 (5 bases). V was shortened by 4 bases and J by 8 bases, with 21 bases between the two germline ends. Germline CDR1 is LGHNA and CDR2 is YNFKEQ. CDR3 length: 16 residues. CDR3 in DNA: TGTGCCAGCAGCCCCCTTGGGGGGTCGGGGGTTGAGCCCCAGCATTTT. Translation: CASSPLGGSGVEPQHF.

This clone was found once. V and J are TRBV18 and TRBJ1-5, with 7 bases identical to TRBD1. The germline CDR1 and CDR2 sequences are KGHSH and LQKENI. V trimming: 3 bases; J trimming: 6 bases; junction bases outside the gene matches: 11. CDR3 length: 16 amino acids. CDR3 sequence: CASSPARRGEVQPQHF. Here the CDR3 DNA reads TGTGCCAGCTCACCGGCCCGCAGGGGGGAGGTTCAGCCCCAGCATTTT.

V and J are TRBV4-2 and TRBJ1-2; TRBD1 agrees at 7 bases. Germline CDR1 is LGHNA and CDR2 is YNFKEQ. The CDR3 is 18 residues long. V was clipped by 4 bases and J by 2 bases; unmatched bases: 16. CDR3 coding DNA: TGTGCCAGCAGCCCCTCTATACTATACGACAGGGAAAACTATGGCTACACCTTC. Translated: CASSPSILYDRENYGYTF.

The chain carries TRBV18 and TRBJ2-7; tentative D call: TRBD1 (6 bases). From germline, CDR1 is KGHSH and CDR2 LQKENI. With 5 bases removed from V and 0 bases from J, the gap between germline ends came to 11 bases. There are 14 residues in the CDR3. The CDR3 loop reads CASSSRTASYEQYF. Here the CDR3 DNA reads TGTGCCAGCTCATCGAGGACAGCCTCCTACGAGCAGTACTTC.

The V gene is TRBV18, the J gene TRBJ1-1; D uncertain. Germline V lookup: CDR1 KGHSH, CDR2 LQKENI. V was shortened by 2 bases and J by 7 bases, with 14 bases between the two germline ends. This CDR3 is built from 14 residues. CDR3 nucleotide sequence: TGTGCCAGCTCACCAAAACTGAGAGTGGATGAAGCTTTCTTT. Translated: CASSPKLRVDEAFF.

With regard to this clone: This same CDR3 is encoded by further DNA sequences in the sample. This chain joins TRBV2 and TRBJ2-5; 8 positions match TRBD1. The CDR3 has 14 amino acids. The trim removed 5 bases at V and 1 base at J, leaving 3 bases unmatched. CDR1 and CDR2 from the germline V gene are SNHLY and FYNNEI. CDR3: CASSRTGSQETQYF. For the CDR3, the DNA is TGTGCCAGCAGTCGGACAGGGTCCCAAGAGACCCAGTACTTC. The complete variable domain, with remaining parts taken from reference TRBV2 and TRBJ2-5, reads EPEVTQTPSHQVTQMGQEVILRCVPISNHLYFYWYRQILGQKVEFLVSFYNNEISEKSEIFDDQFSVERPDGSNFTLKIRSTKLEDSAMYFCASSRTGSQETQYFGPGTRLLVL.

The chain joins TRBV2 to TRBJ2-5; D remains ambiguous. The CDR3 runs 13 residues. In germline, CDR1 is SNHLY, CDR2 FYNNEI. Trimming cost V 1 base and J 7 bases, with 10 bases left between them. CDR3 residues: CASSEEGPTTQYF. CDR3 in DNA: TGTGCCAGCAGTGAAGAAGGGCCTACGACCCAGTACTTC.

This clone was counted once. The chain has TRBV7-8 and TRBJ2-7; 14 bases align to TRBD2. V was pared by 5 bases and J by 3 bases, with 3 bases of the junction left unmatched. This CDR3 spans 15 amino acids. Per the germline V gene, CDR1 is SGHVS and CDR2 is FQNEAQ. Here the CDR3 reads CASSRTSGGFYEQYF. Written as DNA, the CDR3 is TGTGCCAGCAGCCGGACTAGCGGGGGGTTCTACGAGCAGTACTTC.

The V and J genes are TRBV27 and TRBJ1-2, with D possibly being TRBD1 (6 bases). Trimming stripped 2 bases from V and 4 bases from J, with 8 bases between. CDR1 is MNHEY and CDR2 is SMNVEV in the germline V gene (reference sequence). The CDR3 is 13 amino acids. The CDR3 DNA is TGTGCCAGCAGTTTAAACAGGGTCTATGGCTACACCTTC. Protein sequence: CASSLNRVYGYTF.

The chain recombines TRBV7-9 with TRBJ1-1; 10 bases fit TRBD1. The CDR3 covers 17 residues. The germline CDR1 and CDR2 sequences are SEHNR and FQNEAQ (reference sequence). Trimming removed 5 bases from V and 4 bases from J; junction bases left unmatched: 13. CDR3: CASSLQSGQGWGTEAFF. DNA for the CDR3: TGTGCCAGCAGCCTACAGTCGGGACAGGGGTGGGGCACTGAAGCTTTCTTT. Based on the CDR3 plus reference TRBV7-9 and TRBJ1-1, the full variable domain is DTGVSQNPRHKITKRGQNVTFRCDPISEHNRLYWYRQTLGQGPEFLTYFQNEAQLEKSRLLSDRFSAERPKGSFSTLEIQRTEQGDSAMYLCASSLQSGQGWGTEAFFGQGTRLTVV.

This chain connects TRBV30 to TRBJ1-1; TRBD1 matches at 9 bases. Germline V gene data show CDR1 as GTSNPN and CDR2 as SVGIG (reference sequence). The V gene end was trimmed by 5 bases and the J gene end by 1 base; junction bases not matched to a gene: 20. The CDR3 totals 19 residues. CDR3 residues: CAWDSTRTWDRARNTEAFF. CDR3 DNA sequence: TGTGCCTGGGACTCTACCCGGACATGGGACAGGGCCAGGAACACTGAAGCTTTCTTT.

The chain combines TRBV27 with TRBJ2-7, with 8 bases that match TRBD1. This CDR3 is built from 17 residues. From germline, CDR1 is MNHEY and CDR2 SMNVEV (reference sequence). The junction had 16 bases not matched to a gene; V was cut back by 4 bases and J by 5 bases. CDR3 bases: TGTGCCAGCAGTTGGTTTCGAGGACAGGGAAGTTTGAACGAGCAGTACTTC. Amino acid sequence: CASSWFRGQGSLNEQYF.

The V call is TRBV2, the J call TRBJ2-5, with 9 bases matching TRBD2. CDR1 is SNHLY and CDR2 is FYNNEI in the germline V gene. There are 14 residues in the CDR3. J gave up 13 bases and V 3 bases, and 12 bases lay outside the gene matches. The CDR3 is CASSEQEGSGGWYF. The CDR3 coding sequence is TGTGCCAGCAGTGAGCAGGAAGGTAGCGGGGGCTGGTACTTC.

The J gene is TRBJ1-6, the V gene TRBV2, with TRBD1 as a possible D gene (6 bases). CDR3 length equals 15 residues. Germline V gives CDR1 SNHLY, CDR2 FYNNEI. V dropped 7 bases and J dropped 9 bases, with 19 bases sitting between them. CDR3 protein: CASNPGHLGGSPLHF. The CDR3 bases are TGTGCCAGCAACCCGGGACACCTAGGTGGTTCACCCCTCCACTTT.

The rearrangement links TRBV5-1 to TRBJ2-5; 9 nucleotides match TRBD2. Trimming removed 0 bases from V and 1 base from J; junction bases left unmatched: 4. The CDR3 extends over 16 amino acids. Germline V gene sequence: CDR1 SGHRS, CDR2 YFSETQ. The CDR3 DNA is TGCGCCAGCAGCTTGGGGCTAGCGGGAACCCAAGAGACCCAGTACTTC. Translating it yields CASSLGLAGTQETQYF.

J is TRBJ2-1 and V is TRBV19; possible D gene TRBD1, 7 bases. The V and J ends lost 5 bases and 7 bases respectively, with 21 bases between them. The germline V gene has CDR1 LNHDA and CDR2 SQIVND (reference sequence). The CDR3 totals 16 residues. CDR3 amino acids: CASSGTGTATGNEQFF. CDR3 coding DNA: TGTGCCAGTAGTGGGACTGGGACAGCGACTGGGAATGAGCAGTTCTTC.

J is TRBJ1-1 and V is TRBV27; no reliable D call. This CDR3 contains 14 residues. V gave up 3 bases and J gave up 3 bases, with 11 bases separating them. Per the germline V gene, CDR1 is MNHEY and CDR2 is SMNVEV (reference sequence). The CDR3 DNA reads TGTGCCAGCAGTTTTCAATTAAGGGACACTGAAGCTTTCTTT. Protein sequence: CASSFQLRDTEAFF.

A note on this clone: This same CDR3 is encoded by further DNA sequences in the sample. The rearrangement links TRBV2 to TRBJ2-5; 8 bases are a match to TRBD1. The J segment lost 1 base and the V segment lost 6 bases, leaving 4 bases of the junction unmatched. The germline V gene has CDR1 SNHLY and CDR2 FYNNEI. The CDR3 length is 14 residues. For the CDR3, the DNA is TGTGCCAGCAGCCCGGACAGGGCCCAAGAGACCCAGTACTTC. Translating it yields CASSPDRAQETQYF.

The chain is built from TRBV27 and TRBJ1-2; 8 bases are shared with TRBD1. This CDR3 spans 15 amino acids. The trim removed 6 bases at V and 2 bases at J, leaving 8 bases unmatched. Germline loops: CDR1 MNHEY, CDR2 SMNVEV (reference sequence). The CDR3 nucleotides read TGTGCCAGCAGAGTCAAACAGGGGGAGAACTATGGCTACACCTTC. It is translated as CASRVKQGENYGYTF.